This T cell receptor beta chain was obtained from a study of CD8+CD57+ T cells in acquired aplastic anemia. Study-wide background: Sorted CD4+ and CD8+ cells gave an average of approximately 3.4 ug of DNA.

Germline V lookup: CDR1 SGHKS, CDR2 YYEKEE (reference sequence). V was pared by 5 bases and J by 5 bases, with 18 bases between. There are 15 residues in the CDR3. It was patients with CD8+CD57+ cell expansion by flow cytometry who were chosen for sequencing. A severe acquired aplastic anemia diagnosis applied to all patients. A word on this clonotype: The target antigen is unknown.

TCR beta VDJ and CDR3 profiling used genomic DNA as template. Each CDR3 protein gets one entry after TCRdb re-called the reads with MiXCR. The sample yields approximately 150,000 distinct CDR3 sequences, about 70% seen once. Points from the study as a whole: Patients and controls had in common approximately 29 CD8+ CDR3 sequences.

The TCR comes from a human donor with aplastic anemia. The chain joins TRBV5-5 to TRBJ2-3; D tentatively fits TRBD1 or TRBD2 (5 bases each). The sequencing sample was made of sorted CD4+, CD8+, or CD8+CD57+ T cells (not recorded which) from PBMCs. The CDR3 region is CASSSVTGTEDTQYF. The CDR3 DNA is TGTGCCAGCAGTTCCGTTACCGGGACGGAAGATACGCAGTATTTT.